This TCR beta chain was observed in a study of tissue T cells after allogeneic stem cell transplantation. Findings of the study overall: Limitations included a small, clinically heterogeneous cohort and limited sampling depth. Motif-based clustering found tissue-specific repertoire signatures shared across patients, though few clones were shared. Anatomically similar tissues had similar TCR repertoires within each patient.

Here immunoSEQ multiplex PCR was the method, and the copy in TCRdb shows in-frame clones only, minus some. The sample carries roughly 7,600 clones, approximately 52% recorded once. Time point here: mouse harvest day 7 after allogeneic transplant. Each mouse received 10^7 T-cell-depleted marrow cells plus 10^6 splenic CD5+ T cells by tail vein. A note on this clone: The antigen remains undetermined. Gene names and germline refer to mouse. Other DNA variants within this sample encode the same CDR3.

Sequenced: gut tissue. The TCR sequence derives from a female BALB/c mouse given C57BL/6 T cells with graft-versus-host disease after an allogeneic hematopoietic cell transplant.

The CDR3 sequence is CASSLGLGGREQYF. CDR3 DNA, as far as it was read: TGTGCCAGCAGTCTCGGACTGGGGGGGCGGGAACAGTAC. The rearrangement joins TRBV26 to TRBJ2-7; 13 nucleotides match TRBD2. The CDR3 goes on 1 residue after the read ends, and that part is filled in from the germline J gene. Trimming cost V 3 bases and J 7 bases; bases outside gene matches: 3. The V gene's germline CDR1 is KGHPV and CDR2 FQNQEV (reference sequence). The CDR3 spans 14 residues.